Listed below are T cell receptor beta chains from one sample, sequenced in a study of chemoradiotherapy in HPV16-positive cancers. Using immunoSEQ multiplex PCR, the repertoire was profiled, and TCRdb retains in-frame clones only, with some absent. The sample records fewer than 10,000 clones, roughly nine tenths being singletons. The sample in question was blood, obtained from a patient who underwent chemoradiotherapy. These receptors originate from a human donor with HPV-associated anogenital cancer. CDR3s leave out the opening cysteine and the closing phenylalanine or tryptophan.

v_gene,j_gene,CDR3aa
TRBV5-3,TRBJ1-2,ASSLDGDGRGYT
TRBV5-1,TRBJ1-1,ASSSQGAVQNTEAF
TRBV20-1,TRBJ1-5,SASLGALQH
TRBV5-4,TRBJ1-6,ASSPNGRQGYSPLH
TRBV19,TRBJ1-5,ASSTGTASNQPQH
TRBV11-3,TRBJ2-1,ASKKEAGEVHEQF
TRBV29-1,TRBJ2-1,SVDSGYDEQF
TRBV30,TRBJ1-2,AWTPGQGANYGYT
TRBV7-9,TRBJ2-1,ASSIQGADNEQF
TRBV9,TRBJ1-2,ASSVAGSNYGYT
TRBV6-1,TRBJ1-2,ASKKGANYGYT
TRBV11-2,TRBJ1-3,ASSENRGPVSSGNTIY
TRBV7-2,TRBJ2-5,ASSYQRGQETQY
TRBV5-1,TRBJ1-6,ASSSDRDNSPLH
TRBV6-5,TRBJ1-1,ASRPAVGGRAEAF